This T cell receptor (beta chain) originates from a study of blood T cell repertoires in COVID-19. From germline, CDR1 is LNHDA and CDR2 SQIVND (reference sequence). The CDR3 sequence is 14 residues long. With 5 bases clipped from V and 4 bases from J, the junction kept 7 bases outside the gene matches. This table comes from immunoSEQ multiplex PCR, and its TCRdb copy is limited to in-frame clones, with some not included. The data contain roughly 280,000 clones, around 84% of them singletons. The sequenced sample consisted of peripheral blood. The sequence was collected from a man aged 55 to 70 with acute or convalescent COVID-19. J is TRBJ1-2 and V is TRBV19; TRBD1 aligns across 7 bases. DNA of the CDR3: TGTGCCAGTAGTTCCGGGACAGATATCTATGGCTACACCTTC. Translated, it gives CASSSGTDIYGYTF.